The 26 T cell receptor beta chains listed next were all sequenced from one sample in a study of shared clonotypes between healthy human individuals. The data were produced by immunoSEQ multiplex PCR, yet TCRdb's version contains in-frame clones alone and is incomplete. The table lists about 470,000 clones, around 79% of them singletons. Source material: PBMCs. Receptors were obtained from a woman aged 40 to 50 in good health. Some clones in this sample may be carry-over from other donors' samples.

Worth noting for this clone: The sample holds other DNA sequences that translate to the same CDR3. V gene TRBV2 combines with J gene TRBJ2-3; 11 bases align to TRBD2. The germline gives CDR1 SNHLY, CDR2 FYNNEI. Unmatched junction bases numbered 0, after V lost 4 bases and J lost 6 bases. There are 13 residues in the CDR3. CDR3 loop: CASSGLAGDTQYF. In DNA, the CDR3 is TGTGCCAGCAGTGGACTAGCGGGGGATACGCAGTATTTT.

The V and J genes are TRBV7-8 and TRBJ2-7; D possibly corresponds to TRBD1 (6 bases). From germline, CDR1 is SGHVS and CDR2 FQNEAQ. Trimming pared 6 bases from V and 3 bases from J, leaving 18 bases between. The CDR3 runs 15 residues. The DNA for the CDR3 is TGTGCCAGCAGGAAAACAACAGGGCTTAACTACGAGCAGTACTTC. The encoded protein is CASRKTTGLNYEQYF.

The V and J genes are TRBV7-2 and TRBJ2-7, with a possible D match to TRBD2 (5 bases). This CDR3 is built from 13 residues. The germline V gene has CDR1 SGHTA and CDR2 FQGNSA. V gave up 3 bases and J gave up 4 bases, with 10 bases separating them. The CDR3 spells CASSLQRNYEQYF. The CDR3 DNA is TGTGCCAGCAGCTTGCAGCGGAATTACGAGCAGTACTTC.

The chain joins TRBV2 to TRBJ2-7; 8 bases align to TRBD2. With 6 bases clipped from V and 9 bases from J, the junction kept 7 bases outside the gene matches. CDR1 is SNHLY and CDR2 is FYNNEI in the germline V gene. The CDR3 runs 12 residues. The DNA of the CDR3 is TGTGCCAGCAGCATGGCGGGAGGCGGGCAGTACTTC. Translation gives CASSMAGGGQYF.

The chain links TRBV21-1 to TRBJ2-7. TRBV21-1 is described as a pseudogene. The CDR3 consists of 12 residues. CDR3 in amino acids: CASSLRSYEQYF. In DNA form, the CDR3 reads TGTGCCAGCAGCCTTCGATCCTACGAGCAGTACTTC.

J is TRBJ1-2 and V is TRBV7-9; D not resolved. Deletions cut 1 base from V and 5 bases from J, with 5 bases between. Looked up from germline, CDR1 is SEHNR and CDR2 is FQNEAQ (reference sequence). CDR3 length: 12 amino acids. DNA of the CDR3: TGTGCCAGCAGCTTAGTGGGGTATGGCTACACCTTC. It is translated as CASSLVGYGYTF.

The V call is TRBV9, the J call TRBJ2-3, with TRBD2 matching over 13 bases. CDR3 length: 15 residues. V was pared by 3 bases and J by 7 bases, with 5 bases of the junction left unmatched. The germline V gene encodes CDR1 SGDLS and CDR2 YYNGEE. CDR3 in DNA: TGTGCCAGCAGCGCCGGGACTAGCGGGATGAATACGCAGTATTTT. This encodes CASSAGTSGMNTQYF.

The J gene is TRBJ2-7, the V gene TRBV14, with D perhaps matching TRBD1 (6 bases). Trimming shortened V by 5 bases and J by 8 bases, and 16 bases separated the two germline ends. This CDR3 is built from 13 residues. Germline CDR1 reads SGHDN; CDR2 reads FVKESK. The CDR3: CASSDTRDTQQYF. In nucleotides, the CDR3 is TGTGCCAGCAGCGACACCCGGGACACACAGCAGTACTTC.

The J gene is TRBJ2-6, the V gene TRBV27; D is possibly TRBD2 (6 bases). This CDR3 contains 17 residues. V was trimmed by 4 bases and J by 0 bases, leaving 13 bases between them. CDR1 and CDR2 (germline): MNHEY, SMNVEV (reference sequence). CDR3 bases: TGTGCCAGCAGTTCCGGGGGTTCTCACTCTGGGGCCAACGTCCTGACTTTC. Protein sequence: CASSSGGSHSGANVLTF.

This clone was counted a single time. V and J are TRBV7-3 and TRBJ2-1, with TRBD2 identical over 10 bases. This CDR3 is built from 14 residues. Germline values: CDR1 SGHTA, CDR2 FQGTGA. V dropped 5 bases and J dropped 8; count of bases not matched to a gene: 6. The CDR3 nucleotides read TGTGCCAGCAGCCTAGCGGGAGCTTTTGATGAGCAGTTCTTC. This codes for CASSLAGAFDEQFF.

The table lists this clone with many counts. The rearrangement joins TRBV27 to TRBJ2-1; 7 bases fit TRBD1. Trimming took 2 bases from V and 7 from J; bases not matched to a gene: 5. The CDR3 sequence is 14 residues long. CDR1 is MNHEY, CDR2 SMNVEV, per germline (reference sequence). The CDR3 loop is CASSLPGQRNEQFF. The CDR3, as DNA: TGTGCCAGCAGTTTACCGGGACAGAGGAATGAGCAGTTCTTC.

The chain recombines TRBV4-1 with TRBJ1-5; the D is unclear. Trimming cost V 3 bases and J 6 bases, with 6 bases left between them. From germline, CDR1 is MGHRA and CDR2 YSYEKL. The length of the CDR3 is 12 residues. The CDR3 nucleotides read TGCGCCAGCAGCCAGTGGGGTCAGCCCCAGCATTTT. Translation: CASSQWGQPQHF.

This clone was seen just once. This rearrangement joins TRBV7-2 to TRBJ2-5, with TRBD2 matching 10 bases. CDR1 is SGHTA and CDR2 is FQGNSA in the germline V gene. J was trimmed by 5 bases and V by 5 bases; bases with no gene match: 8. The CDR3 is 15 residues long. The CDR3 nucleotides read TGTGCCAGCAGCGGGACGGGACTAGCGAAGGAGACCCAGTACTTC. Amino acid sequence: CASSGTGLAKETQYF. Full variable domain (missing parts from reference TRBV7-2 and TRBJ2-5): GAGVSQSPSNKVTEKGKDVELRCDPISGHTALYWYRQSLGQGLEFLIYFQGNSAPDKSGLPSDRFSAERTGGSVSTLTIQRTQQEDSAVYLCASSGTGLAKETQYFGPGTRLLVL.

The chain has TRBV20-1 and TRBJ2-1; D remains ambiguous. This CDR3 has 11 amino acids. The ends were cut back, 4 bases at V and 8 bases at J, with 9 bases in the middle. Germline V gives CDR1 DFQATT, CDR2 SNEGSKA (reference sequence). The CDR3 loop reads CSATSYYEQFF. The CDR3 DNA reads TGCAGTGCTACCTCTTATTATGAGCAGTTCTTC.

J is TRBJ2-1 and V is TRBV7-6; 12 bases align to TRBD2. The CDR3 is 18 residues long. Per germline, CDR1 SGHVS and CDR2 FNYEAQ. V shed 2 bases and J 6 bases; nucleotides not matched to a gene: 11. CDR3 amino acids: CASSLTSSTSGSRNEQFF. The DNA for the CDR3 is TGTGCCAGCAGCTTAACCTCGTCGACTAGCGGGAGTCGCAATGAGCAGTTCTTC.

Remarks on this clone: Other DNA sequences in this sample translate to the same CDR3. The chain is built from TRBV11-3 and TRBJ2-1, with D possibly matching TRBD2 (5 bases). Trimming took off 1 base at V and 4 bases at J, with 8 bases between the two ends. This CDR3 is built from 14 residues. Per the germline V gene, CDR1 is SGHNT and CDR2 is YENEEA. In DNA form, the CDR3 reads TGTGCCAGCAGCTTAGGAGGGATGTACAATGAGCAGTTCTTC. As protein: CASSLGGMYNEQFF.

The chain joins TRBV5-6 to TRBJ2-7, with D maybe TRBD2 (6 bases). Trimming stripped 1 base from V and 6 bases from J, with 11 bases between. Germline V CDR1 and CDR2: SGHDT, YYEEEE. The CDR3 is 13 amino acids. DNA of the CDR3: TGTGCCAGCAGCTTGCGGGGGACTGGCGAGCAGTACTTC. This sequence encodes CASSLRGTGEQYF.

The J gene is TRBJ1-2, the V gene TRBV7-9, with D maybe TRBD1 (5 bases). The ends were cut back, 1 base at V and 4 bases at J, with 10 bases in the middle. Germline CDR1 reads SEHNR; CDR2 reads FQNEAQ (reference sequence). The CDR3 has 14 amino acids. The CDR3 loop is CASSLGVGGYGYTF. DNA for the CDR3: TGTGCCAGCAGCTTAGGGGTTGGGGGCTATGGCTACACCTTC.

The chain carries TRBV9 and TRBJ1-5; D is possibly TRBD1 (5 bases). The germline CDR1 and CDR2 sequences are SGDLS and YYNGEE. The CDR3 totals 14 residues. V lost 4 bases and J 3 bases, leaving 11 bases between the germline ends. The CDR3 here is CASSSEGSNQPQHF. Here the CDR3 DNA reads TGTGCCAGCAGCTCCGAGGGGTCCAATCAGCCCCAGCATTTT.

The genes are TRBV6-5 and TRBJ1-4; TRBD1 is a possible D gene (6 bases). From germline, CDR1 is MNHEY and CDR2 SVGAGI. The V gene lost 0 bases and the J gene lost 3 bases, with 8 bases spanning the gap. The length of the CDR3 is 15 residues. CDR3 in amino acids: CASSYSQGSNEKLFF. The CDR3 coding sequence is TGTGCCAGCAGTTACTCACAGGGTTCTAATGAAAAACTGTTTTTT.

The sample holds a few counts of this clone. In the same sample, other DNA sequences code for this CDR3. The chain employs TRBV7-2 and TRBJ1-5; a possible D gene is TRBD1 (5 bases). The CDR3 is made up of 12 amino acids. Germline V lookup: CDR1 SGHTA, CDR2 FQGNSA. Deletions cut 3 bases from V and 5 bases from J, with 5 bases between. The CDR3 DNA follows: TGTGCCAGCAGCTTCAGGGATCAGCCCCAGCATTTT. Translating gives CASSFRDQPQHF.

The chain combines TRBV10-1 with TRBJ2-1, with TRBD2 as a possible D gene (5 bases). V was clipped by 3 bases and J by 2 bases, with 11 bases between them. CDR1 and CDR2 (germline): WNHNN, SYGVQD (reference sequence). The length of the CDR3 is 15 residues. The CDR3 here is CASSDTGSAYNEQFF. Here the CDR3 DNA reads TGCGCCAGCAGTGATACGGGATCGGCCTACAATGAGCAGTTCTTC.

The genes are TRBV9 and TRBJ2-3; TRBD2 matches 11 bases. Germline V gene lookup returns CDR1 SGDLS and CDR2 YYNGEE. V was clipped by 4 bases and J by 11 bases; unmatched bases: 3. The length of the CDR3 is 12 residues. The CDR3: CASSPGLAVQYF. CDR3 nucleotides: TGTGCCAGCAGCCCGGGACTAGCGGTGCAGTATTTT.

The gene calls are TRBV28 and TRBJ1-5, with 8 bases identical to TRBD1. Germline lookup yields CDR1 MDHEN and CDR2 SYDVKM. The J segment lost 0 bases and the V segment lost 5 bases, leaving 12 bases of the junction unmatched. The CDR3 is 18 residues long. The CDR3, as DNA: TGTGCCAGCAGTAGCGACAGGGGACGAACCTATAGCAATCAGCCCCAGCATTTT. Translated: CASSSDRGRTYSNQPQHF.

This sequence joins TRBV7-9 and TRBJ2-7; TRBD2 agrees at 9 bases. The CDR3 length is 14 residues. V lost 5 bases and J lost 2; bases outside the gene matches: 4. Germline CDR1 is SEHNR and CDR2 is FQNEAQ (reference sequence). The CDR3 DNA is TGTGCCAGCAGCCCGACTAGCGGCCCCTACGAGCAGTACTTC. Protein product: CASSPTSGPYEQYF.

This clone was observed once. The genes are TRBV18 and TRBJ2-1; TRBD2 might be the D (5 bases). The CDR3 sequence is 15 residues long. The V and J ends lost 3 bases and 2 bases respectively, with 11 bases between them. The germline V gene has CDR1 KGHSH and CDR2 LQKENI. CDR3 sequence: CASSPFEGAYNEQFF. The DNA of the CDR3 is TGTGCCAGCTCACCCTTTGAGGGAGCCTACAATGAGCAGTTCTTC.